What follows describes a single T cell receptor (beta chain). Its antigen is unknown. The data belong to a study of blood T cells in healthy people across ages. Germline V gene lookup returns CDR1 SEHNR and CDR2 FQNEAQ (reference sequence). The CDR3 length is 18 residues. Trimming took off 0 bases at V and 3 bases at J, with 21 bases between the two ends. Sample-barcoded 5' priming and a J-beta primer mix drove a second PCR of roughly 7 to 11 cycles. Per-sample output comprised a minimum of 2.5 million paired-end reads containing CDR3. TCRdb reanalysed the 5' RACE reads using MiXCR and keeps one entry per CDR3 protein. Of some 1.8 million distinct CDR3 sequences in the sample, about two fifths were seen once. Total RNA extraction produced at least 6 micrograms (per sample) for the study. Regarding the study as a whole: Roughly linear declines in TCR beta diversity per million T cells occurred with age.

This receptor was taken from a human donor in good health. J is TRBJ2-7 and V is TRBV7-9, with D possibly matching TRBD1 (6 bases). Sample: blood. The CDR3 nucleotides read TGTGCCAGCAGCTTAGCGAGCGTAGGACAGCCGGGCTTCTACGAGCAGTACTTC. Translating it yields CASSLASVGQPGFYEQYF.